The rows below give T cell receptor beta chains drawn from one sample of a study of T cell changes during pregnancy in multiple sclerosis. Assay: immunoSEQ multiplex PCR; the TCRdb copy retains only in-frame clones and omits some. The sample consists of tens of thousands of clones, over 85% of them appearing once. The starting material was CD8+ T cells from peripheral blood mononuclear cells, obtained after pregnancy. Receptors were obtained from a female donor with multiple sclerosis, enrolled in a pregnancy study. Each CDR3 is given without its conserved first and last residue. A clone size is listed for some rows: how often the clone was seen (once, few, many), or a class if it is expanded.

v_gene	j_gene	abundance	CDR3aa
TRBV21-1	TRBJ2-2	NA	ASSKEIQDTGELF
TRBV28	TRBJ2-5	medium-sized	ASSLGTSGEQY
TRBV28	TRBJ1-3	once	ASSRQGQVFAGNTIY
TRBV7-9	TRBJ2-7	NA	ASSLVFSSYEQY
TRBV21-1	TRBJ1-5	NA	ASSKVGGLLNRGNQPQH
TRBV5-5	TRBJ1-1	NA	ASILTGRGGAF
TRBV14	TRBJ2-5	NA	ASSRGLEQY
TRBV19	TRBJ2-1	once	ASSIVSGGSYNEQF
TRBV7-9	TRBJ2-2	NA	ASSLERSNTGELF
TRBV11-2	TRBJ2-6	NA	ASSLSDSGANVLT
TRBV28	TRBJ2-5	NA	ASRLAGGQETQY
TRBV28	TRBJ1-2	NA	ASSLKQGFGDYGYT
TRBV6-1	TRBJ1-1	NA	ASSRNINTEAF
TRBV18	TRBJ1-1	NA	ASSPPFALGAF
TRBV7-2	TRBJ1-1	NA	ASSFWDSDTEAF